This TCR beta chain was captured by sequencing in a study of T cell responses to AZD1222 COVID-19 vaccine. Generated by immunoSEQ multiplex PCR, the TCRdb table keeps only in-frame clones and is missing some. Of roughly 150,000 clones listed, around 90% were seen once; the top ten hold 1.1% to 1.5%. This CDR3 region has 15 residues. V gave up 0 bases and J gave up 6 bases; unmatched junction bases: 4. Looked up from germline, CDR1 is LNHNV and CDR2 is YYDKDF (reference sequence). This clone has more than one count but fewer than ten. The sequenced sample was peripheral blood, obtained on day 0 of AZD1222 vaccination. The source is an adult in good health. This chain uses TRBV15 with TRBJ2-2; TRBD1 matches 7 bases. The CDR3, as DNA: TGTGCCACCAGCAGAGATACGGGGACAGCCGGGGAGCTGTTTTTT. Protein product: CATSRDTGTAGELFF.